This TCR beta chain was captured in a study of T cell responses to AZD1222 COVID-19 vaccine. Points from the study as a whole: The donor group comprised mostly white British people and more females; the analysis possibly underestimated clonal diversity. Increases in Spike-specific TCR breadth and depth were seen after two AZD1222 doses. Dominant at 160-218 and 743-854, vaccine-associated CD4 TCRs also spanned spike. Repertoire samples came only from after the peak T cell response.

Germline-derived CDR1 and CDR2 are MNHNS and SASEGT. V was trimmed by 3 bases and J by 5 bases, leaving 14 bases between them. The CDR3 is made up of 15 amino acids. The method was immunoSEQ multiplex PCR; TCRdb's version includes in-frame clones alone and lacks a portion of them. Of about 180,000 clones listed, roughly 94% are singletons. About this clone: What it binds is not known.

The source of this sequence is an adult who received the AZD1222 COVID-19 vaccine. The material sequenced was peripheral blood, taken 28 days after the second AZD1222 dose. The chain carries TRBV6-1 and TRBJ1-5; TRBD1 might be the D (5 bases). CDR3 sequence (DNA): TGTGCCAGCAGTGAGGGGGGAGCCTTCTATCAGCCCCAGCATTTT. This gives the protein CASSEGGAFYQPQHF.